Below, 4 T cell receptor beta chains from the same sample are listed, as sequenced in a study of beta chain features in type 1 diabetes. Expressed TCRB transcripts were sequenced after all isolated RNA was converted to cDNA. Produced via immunoSEQ multiplex PCR; TCRdb's table is partial and in-frame only. The sample records under 350,000 clones, 7% to 9% being singletons. The specimen sequenced was central memory CD4+ T cells from blood. The receptors here all came from a woman aged 18-35 years in good health.

This clone was counted only a few times. The V and J genes are TRBV5-1 and TRBJ1-3; the match to TRBD1 covers 8 bases. The CDR3 extends over 15 amino acids. The V and J ends lost 3 bases and 4 bases, in that order; junction bases with no gene match: 6. Germline CDR1 SGHRS, CDR2 YFSETQ. The chain's CDR3 is CASSSGGRGGNTIYF. In nucleotides, the CDR3 is TGCGCCAGCAGCTCAGGGGGCCGGGGCGGAAACACCATATATTTT. Full variable domain (rest looked up from reference TRBV5-1 and TRBJ1-3): KAGVTQTPRYLIKTRGQQVTLSCSPISGHRSVSWYQQTPGQGLQFLFEYFSETQRNKGNFPGRFSGRQFSNSRSEMNVSTLELGDSALYLCASSSGGRGGNTIYFGEGSWLTVV.

This clone was seen only a few times. The V call is TRBV25-1, the J call TRBJ1-2, with 7 nucleotides matching TRBD1. V gave up 5 bases and J gave up 7 bases; unmatched junction bases: 7. The CDR3 runs to 13 residues. CDR1 is MGHDK, CDR2 SYGVNS, per germline. The CDR3 nucleotides read TGTGCCAGCAGTAACGGCAGGGGGTTTGGCTACACCTTC. Amino acid sequence: CASSNGRGFGYTF.

This chain uses TRBV11-1 with TRBJ2-3; D not certain. Trimming pared 1 base from V and 5 bases from J, leaving 10 bases between. Germline CDR1 and CDR2: SGHAT and FQDESV (reference sequence). The CDR3 covers 14 residues. CDR3 coding DNA: TGTGCCAGCAGCTTAGGGTCCTCGGGAGATACGCAGTATTTT. It specifies CASSLGSSGDTQYF.

V is TRBV6-5 and J is TRBJ1-6, with 9 bases that match TRBD1. The germline V gene has CDR1 MNHEY and CDR2 SVGAGI. The CDR3 sequence is 16 residues long. V was pared by 1 base and J by 4 bases, with 2 bases of the junction left unmatched. The CDR3 DNA reads as TGTGCCAGCAGTTACTTGGGACAGGGTTATAATTCACCCCTCCACTTT. It is translated as CASSYLGQGYNSPLHF.